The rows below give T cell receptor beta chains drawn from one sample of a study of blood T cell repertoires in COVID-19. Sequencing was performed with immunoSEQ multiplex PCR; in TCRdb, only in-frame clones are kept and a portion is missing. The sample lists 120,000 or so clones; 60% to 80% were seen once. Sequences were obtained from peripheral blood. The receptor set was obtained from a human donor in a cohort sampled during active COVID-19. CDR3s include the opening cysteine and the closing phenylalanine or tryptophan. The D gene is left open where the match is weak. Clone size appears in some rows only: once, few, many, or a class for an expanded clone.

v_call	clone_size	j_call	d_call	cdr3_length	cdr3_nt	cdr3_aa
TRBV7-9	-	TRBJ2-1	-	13	TGTGCCAGCAGCCCGACTAAAGCCCATGAGCAGTTCTTC	CASSPTKAHEQFF
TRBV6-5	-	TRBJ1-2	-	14	TGTGCCAGCAGTTACTCGAGTTCAAACTATGGCTACACCTTC	CASSYSSSNYGYTF
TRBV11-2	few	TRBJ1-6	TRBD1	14	TGTGCCAGCAGCACCGACAGGGGGGGATCACCCCTCCACTTT	CASSTDRGGSPLHF
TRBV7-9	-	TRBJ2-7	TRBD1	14	TGTGCCAGCAGCTCCCGGGACAGGTCCTACGAGCAGTACTTC	CASSSRDRSYEQYF
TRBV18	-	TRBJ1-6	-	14	TGTGCCAGCTCACCGCTCGACAGTAATTCACCCCTCCACTTT	CASSPLDSNSPLHF
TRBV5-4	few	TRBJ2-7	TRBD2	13	TGTGCCAGCAGCGTGGGAGGGCCCGTCGAGCAGTACTTC	CASSVGGPVEQYF
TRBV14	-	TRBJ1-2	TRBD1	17	TGTGCCAGCAGCCAAGCCCCAGGGGGACCGCAAATTTATGGCTACACCTTC	CASSQAPGGPQIYGYTF
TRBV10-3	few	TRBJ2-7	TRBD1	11	TGTGCCATCTCATTGAGGGGGCTTCAGTACTTC	CAISLRGLQYF
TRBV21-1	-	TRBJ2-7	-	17	TGTGCCAGCAGCAAAGTTGGACTAGCGGGAGTGGGCTACGAGCAGTACTTC	CASSKVGLAGVGYEQYF
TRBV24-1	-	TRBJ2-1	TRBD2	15	TGTGCCACCAGTGATAGGACTAGCTCCTACAATGAGCAGTTCTTC	CATSDRTSSYNEQFF
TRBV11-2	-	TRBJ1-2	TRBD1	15	TGTGCCAGCAGCGGGGGAGAACAGGGGTACTCTGGCTACACCTTC	CASSGGEQGYSGYTF
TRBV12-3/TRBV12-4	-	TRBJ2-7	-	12	TGTGCCAGCAGCCCGGGATTCTACGAGCAGTACTTC	CASSPGFYEQYF
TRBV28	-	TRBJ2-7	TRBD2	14	TGTGCCAGCAGATGGACTAGCGGACCCTACGAGCAGTACTTC	CASRWTSGPYEQYF
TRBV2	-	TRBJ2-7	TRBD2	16	TGTGCCAGCAGGACCCCGCTAGCGGGAGGGCCTGGCGAGCAGTACTTC	CASRTPLAGGPGEQYF
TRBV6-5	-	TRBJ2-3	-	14	TGTGCCAGCAGTTACTCGAGAGCCACAGATACGCAGTATTTT	CASSYSRATDTQYF
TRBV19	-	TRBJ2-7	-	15	TGTGCCAGTAGTCTTGGGGCGGTACCAACATACGAGCAGTACTTC	CASSLGAVPTYEQYF
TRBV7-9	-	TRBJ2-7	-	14	TGTGCCAGCAGCTCCCCGGTTAATGCCTACGAGCAGTACTTC	CASSSPVNAYEQYF
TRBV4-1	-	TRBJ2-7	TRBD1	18	TGCGCCAGCAGCCAAGAGGAGACAGGGGGCGCGGCCTTCTACGAGCAGTACTTC	CASSQEETGGAAFYEQYF
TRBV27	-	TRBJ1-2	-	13	TGTGCCAGCAGATCCAACAGGGAGCGCGGCTACACCTTC	CASRSNRERGYTF
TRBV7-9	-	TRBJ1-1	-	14	TGTGCCAGCAGCCGGACGGGACTTAACACTGAAGCTTTCTTT	CASSRTGLNTEAFF
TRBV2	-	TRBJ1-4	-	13	TGTGCCAGCAGATATCCAACTAATGAAAAACTGTTTTTT	CASRYPTNEKLFF
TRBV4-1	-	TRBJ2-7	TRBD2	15	TGCGCCAGCAGCCAAGACAAGACTAGCGGCTACGAGCAGTACTTC	CASSQDKTSGYEQYF
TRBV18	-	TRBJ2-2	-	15	TGTGCCAGCTCACCGGGGACACCGCGGACAGGGGAGCTGTTTTTT	CASSPGTPRTGELFF
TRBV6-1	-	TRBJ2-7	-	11	TGTGCCAGCAGTGAGACCGGGGAGCAGTACTTC	CASSETGEQYF
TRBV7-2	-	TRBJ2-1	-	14	TGTGCCAGCAGCCTCCTGAGGGCCTCCAATGAGCAGTTCTTC	CASSLLRASNEQFF
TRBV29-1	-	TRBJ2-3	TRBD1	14	TGCAGCGTTTCAGACAGGGGGGGCACAGATACGCAGTATTTT	CSVSDRGGTDTQYF
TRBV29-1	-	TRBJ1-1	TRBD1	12	TGCAGCGTTCAGGGGGCTACCACTGAAGCTTTCTTT	CSVQGATTEAFF
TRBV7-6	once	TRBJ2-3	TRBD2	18	TGTGCCAGCAGCTTAGATGCTAGCGGGGGCCTTAGCACAGATACGCAGTATTTT	CASSLDASGGLSTDTQYF
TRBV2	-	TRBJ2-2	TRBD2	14	TGTGCCAGCAGTATAGCGGGGGGAGCCGGGGAGCTGTTTTTT	CASSIAGGAGELFF
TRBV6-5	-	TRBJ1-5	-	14	TGTGCCAGCAGCCAAGGGGTAGGGAATCAGCCCCAGCATTTT	CASSQGVGNQPQHF
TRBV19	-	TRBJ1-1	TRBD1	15	TGTGCCAGTAGTTTGACGACAGGGGTGAACACTGAAGCTTTCTTT	CASSLTTGVNTEAFF